This TCR beta chain was obtained from a study of beta chain features in type 1 diabetes. Regarding the study as a whole: Moderately but significantly shorter TCRB CDR3s were found in Type 1 diabetes patients in all four CD4+ subsets. cDNA sequencing could over-represent cells with high TCR expression.

This clone was seen more than once but under ten times. Its antigen is currently unknown. Germline values: CDR1 GTSNPN, CDR2 SVGIG (reference sequence). V lost 5 bases and J lost 3; bases outside the gene matches: 13. The CDR3 is 16 residues long. Of the isolated RNA, all was reverse transcribed, and so the sequenced material was expressed TCRB transcripts. TCRdb's copy holds only in-frame clones and misses some; the assay was immunoSEQ multiplex PCR. The repertoire holds 250,000 or so clones, with approximately 14% as singletons. The source material was naive CD4+ T cells from blood. This chain connects TRBV30 to TRBJ2-1; 7 positions match TRBD1. The sequence was collected from a man aged 30 to 45 with type 1 diabetes. The CDR3 bases are TGTGCCTGGTCCAATCCCCGGACAGGAGGCTACAATGAGCAGTTCTTC. This gives the protein CAWSNPRTGGYNEQFF.